This is a list of T cell receptor beta chains from one sample in a study of technical replicates of blood from several donors. TCRdb keeps only in-frame clones here, not all; method: immunoSEQ multiplex PCR. This sample has over 55,000 clones, with roughly 86% found just once. The sample was PBMCs. The receptors originated from a human donor in good health. Some clones in this sample may be carry-over from other donors' samples. The CDR3 runs from the conserved cysteine through the conserved F or W. The D gene is left open where the match is weak. Size values are once, few and many counts, or a class for expanded clones, and some rows have none.

d_call j_call v_call clone_size cdr3_aa cdr3_nt
- TRBJ1-1 TRBV6-1 - CASSLGPLAEAFF TGTGCCAGCAGTCTCGGTCCTTTGGCTGAAGCTTTCTTT
- TRBJ1-1 TRBV11-1 - CASSPGPGNTEAFF TGTGCCAGCAGCCCCGGCCCAGGGAACACTGAAGCTTTCTTT
TRBD1 TRBJ1-5 TRBV18 - CASSPRSTGQGTALGNQPQHF TGTGCCAGCTCACCTCGGTCGACAGGACAGGGTACCGCCCTAGGCAATCAGCCCCAGCATTTT
- TRBJ1-2 TRBV19 - CASTRTALNYGYTF TGTGCCAGTACCCGGACAGCGCTAAACTATGGCTACACCTTC
- TRBJ1-1 TRBV27 - CASGVGRTGKMNTEAFF TGTGCCAGCGGAGTGGGCCGAACAGGGAAAATGAACACTGAAGCTTTCTTT
- TRBJ1-3 TRBV7-9 - CASSLAEGQARDF TGTGCCAGCAGCTTAGCCGAAGGACAAGCTAGAGATTTT
TRBD1 TRBJ1-5 TRBV6-5 few CASRMTGGNQPQHF TGTGCCAGCAGGATGACAGGGGGCAATCAGCCCCAGCATTTT
TRBD1 TRBJ1-5 TRBV4-1 - CASSQGQGPFSNQPQHF TGCGCCAGCAGCCAAGGACAGGGGCCCTTTAGCAATCAGCCCCAGCATTTT
- TRBJ2-3 TRBV11-3 - CASSLGSADTQYF TGTGCCAGCAGCTTAGGTTCGGCAGATACGCAGTATTTT
TRBD1 TRBJ2-7 TRBV2 once CATLSQGDLYEQYF TGTGCGACCCTATCACAGGGGGACCTCTACGAGCAGTACTTC
TRBD2 TRBJ2-3 TRBV5-3 - CARRGEGRTSGYTDTQYF TGTGCCAGAAGGGGGGAGGGGAGGACTAGCGGATACACAGATACGCAGTATTTT
TRBD2 TRBJ2-2 TRBV4-3 - CASSHTSGGTGELFF TGCGCCAGCAGCCACACTAGCGGGGGCACCGGGGAGCTGTTTTTT
- TRBJ2-6 TRBV7-2 once CASSSGSSGANVLTF TGTGCCAGCAGCTCGGGAAGCTCTGGGGCCAACGTCCTGACTTTC
- TRBJ1-1 TRBV7-9 - CASSSQENTEAFF TGTGCCAGCAGTTCACAGGAGAACACTGAAGCTTTCTTT
- TRBJ2-7 TRBV7-2 - CASSLGAGARYEQYF TGTGCCAGCAGCTTAGGAGCAGGGGCGAGGTACGAGCAGTACTTC
- TRBJ1-5 TRBV19 - CASSMGPYPNQPQHF TGTGCCAGTAGTATGGGGCCATACCCGAATCAGCCCCAGCATTTT
TRBD1 TRBJ2-7 TRBV6-1 - CASRQGANLNEQYF TGTGCCAGCCGACAGGGGGCTAATTTAAACGAGCAGTACTTC
- TRBJ2-7 TRBV6-1 - CASSERAGFSYEQYF TGTGCCAGCAGTGAAAGGGCAGGGTTTAGCTACGAGCAGTACTTC
- TRBJ2-1 TRBV5-1 - CASSPYWDTGHNEQFF TGCGCCAGCAGCCCCTACTGGGACACGGGGCACAATGAGCAGTTCTTC
- TRBJ1-1 TRBV7-7 - CASSPMWGGTEAFF TGTGCCAGCAGCCCGATGTGGGGAGGGACTGAAGCTTTCTTT
TRBD1 TRBJ1-2 TRBV29-1 - CSVRGTGGFGGYTF TGCAGCGTTCGGGGGACAGGGGGCTTTGGAGGCTACACCTTC
TRBD2 TRBJ2-3 TRBV6-5 - CASTAGGEDTQYF TGTGCCAGCACCGCGGGGGGGGAGGATACGCAGTATTTT
TRBD2 TRBJ2-6 TRBV19 - CASSRGLAGSGANVLTF TGTGCCAGTAGTAGAGGACTAGCGGGTTCTGGGGCCAACGTCCTGACTTTC
TRBD1 TRBJ1-5 TRBV19 - CASNPQGAHQPQHF TGTGCCAGTAACCCCCAGGGGGCGCATCAGCCCCAGCATTTT
- TRBJ1-2 TRBV7-6 - CASSLRQSTNYGYTF TGTGCCAGCAGCTTGAGACAGAGCACTAACTATGGCTACACCTTC
- TRBJ2-1 TRBV7-9 - CASKMTGIYNEQFF TGTGCCAGCAAAATGACGGGAATCTACAATGAGCAGTTCTTC
TRBD1 TRBJ2-5 TRBV7-6 - CASSLDRGLQETQYF TGTGCCAGCAGCTTAGACAGGGGGCTTCAAGAGACCCAGTACTTC
TRBD1 TRBJ1-1 TRBV5-1 - CASSLTGTGGLEGTEAFF TGCGCCAGCAGCCTTACGGGGACAGGGGGGCTTGAGGGGACTGAAGCTTTCTTT
- TRBJ1-1 TRBV7-2 - CASSSRGKSEAFF TGTGCCAGCAGCTCCCGCGGGAAGTCCGAAGCTTTCTTT
TRBD2 TRBJ2-5 TRBV5-4 - CASSSPGLAQETQYF TGTGCCAGCAGCTCCCCGGGACTAGCCCAAGAGACCCAGTACTTC
TRBD1 TRBJ2-7 TRBV2 - CASKWTGIYEQYF TGTGCCAGCAAATGGACAGGGATCTACGAGCAGTACTTC
TRBD2 TRBJ2-4 TRBV4-3 - CASSQGPSSGGDKNIQYF TGCGCCAGCAGCCAAGGTCCGTCTAGCGGAGGGGACAAAAACATTCAGTACTTC
- TRBJ1-6 TRBV7-2 few CASSSRQTNSPLHF TGTGCCAGCAGCTCGAGACAGACCAATTCACCCCTCCACTTT
- TRBJ2-7 TRBV29-1 - CSVEDSYEQYF TGCAGCGTGGAAGACAGCTACGAGCAGTACTTC
- TRBJ2-1 TRBV7-2 - CASSQRGVEQFF TGTGCCAGCAGCCAAAGGGGCGTTGAGCAGTTCTTC
TRBD2 TRBJ2-1 TRBV9 - CASSVATSGVNEQFF TGTGCCAGCAGCGTAGCGACTAGCGGGGTCAATGAGCAGTTCTTC
TRBD2 TRBJ2-1 TRBV15 - CATSRGSGSYNEQFF TGTGCCACCAGCAGAGGAAGCGGGAGTTACAATGAGCAGTTCTTC
- TRBJ1-4 TRBV4-3 - CASSQDFEGLGEKLFF TGCGCCAGCAGCCAAGATTTCGAGGGTCTCGGTGAAAAACTGTTTTTT
- TRBJ2-1 TRBV7-3 - CASSLNGEGEQFF TGTGCCAGCAGCTTAAACGGGGAAGGTGAGCAGTTCTTC
TRBD2 TRBJ2-3 TRBV4-2 few CASSQEASGGADTQYF TGTGCCAGCAGCCAAGAGGCTAGCGGGGGGGCAGATACGCAGTATTTT
TRBD1 TRBJ2-7 TRBV18 once CASSHGQGAENEQYF TGTGCCAGCTCACACGGACAGGGGGCAGAGAACGAGCAGTACTTC
TRBD1 TRBJ1-1 TRBV15 - CATSRQDRGGTEAFF TGTGCCACCAGCAGACAAGACAGGGGAGGCACTGAAGCTTTCTTT
- TRBJ1-4 TRBV7-9 - CASSLDELNEKLFF TGTGCCAGCAGCTTAGACGAGCTTAATGAAAAACTGTTTTTT
TRBD1 TRBJ1-2 TRBV7-6 - CASSLFGGGGEGSGYTF TGTGCCAGCAGCTTGTTCGGCGGAGGGGGCGAAGGCTCTGGCTACACCTTC
TRBD1 TRBJ1-2 TRBV7-2 few CAGGQGPYGYTF TGTGCCGGGGGACAGGGCCCCTATGGCTACACCTTC
TRBD2 TRBJ2-1 TRBV15 - CATRAGREAYNEQFF TGTGCCACCAGAGCTGGGCGGGAGGCCTACAATGAGCAGTTCTTC
TRBD1 TRBJ1-6 TRBV10-3 - CAITQGYNSPLHF TGTGCCATTACACAGGGGTACAATTCACCCCTCCACTTT
- TRBJ1-2 TRBV30 - CAWSSQGYGYTF TGTGCCTGGAGTTCTCAGGGGTATGGCTACACCTTC
TRBD1 TRBJ1-6 TRBV19 few CASSGQGTSPLHF TGTGCCAGTAGTGGACAGGGAACTTCACCCCTCCACTTT
- TRBJ1-1 TRBV6-1 - CASSEMRVNTEAFF TGTGCCAGCAGTGAAATGAGGGTGAACACTGAAGCTTTCTTT
- TRBJ1-1 TRBV4-1 - CASSQDFLTEAFF TGCGCCAGCAGCCAAGATTTCCTCACTGAAGCTTTCTTT
- TRBJ1-2 TRBV2 once CASRDTNYGYTF TGTGCCAGCAGGGACACTAACTATGGCTACACCTTC
TRBD2 TRBJ2-7 TRBV7-2 - CASSLQAGGTYEQYF TGTGCCAGCAGCTTACAAGCGGGAGGGACCTACGAGCAGTACTTC
- TRBJ2-1 TRBV7-2 once CASRSSGGNEQFF TGTGCCAGCAGGTCCTCGGGTGGGAATGAGCAGTTCTTC